A selection of T cell receptor beta chains follows, all from one sample in a study of early T cells in non-severe SARS-CoV-2 infection. TCRdb fed the 5' RACE reads into MiXCR, producing one record per CDR3 protein. This table holds 60,000 or so distinct CDR3 sequences, more than 8.5% found once. Sequenced input: whole blood. Receptor source: an adult who was a healthcare worker with PCR-confirmed SARS-CoV-2 infection or an uninfected control (not recorded which). The CDR3 runs from the conserved cysteine through the conserved F or W. D genes are given only for firm matches. Expanded clones are given a class, and other clones once, few, many or no size at all.

TRBJ2-5 TRBD2 few 16 TRBV9 CASSVVWEGQGETQYF TGTGCCAGCAGCGTAGTGTGGGAGGGCCAAGGAGAGACCCAGTACTTC
TRBJ2-2 TRBD2 many 16 TRBV28 CASSLVLAGDTGELFF TGTGCCAGCAGTTTAGTTCTAGCGGGAGATACCGGGGAGCTGTTTTTT
TRBJ2-1 TRBD2 - 14 TRBV7-2 CASSLRGDSGEQFF TGTGCCAGCAGCTTACGGGGGGATAGTGGTGAGCAGTTCTTC
TRBJ1-1 - many 15 TRBV7-9 CASSFLDGGFAEAFF TGTGCCAGCAGCTTCCTGGACGGGGGGTTCGCCGAAGCTTTCTTT
TRBJ2-1 - many 13 TRBV24-1 CASQGSEFGEQFF TGTGCCTCACAGGGCTCCGAATTTGGTGAGCAGTTCTTC
TRBJ2-1 - - 13 TRBV7-3 CASSLASYNEQFF TGTGCCAGCAGCCTGGCTAGCTACAATGAGCAGTTCTTC
TRBJ2-2 TRBD1 many 20 TRBV25-1 CASSEYRGPRQGLNTGELFF TGTGCCAGCAGTGAATATAGGGGGCCAAGACAGGGTTTGAACACCGGGGAGCTGTTTTTT
TRBJ2-7 - many 14 TRBV7-9 CASSLTGPSYEQYF TGTGCCAGCAGCCTGACGGGACCGTCCTACGAGCAGTACTTC
TRBJ2-1 - - 12 TRBV15 CATSRGYNEQFF TGTGCCACCAGCAGAGGCTACAATGAGCAGTTCTTC
TRBJ1-2 - many 12 TRBV10-3 CAISDPNYGYTF TGTGCCATCAGTGACCCGAACTATGGCTACACCTTC
TRBJ1-4 - - 15 TRBV2 CASSIGGSGSIELFF TGTGCCAGCAGTATTGGCGGATCCGGCAGTATCGAACTGTTTTTT
TRBJ2-7 TRBD1 many 14 TRBV20-1 CSARSRTGLYEQYF TGCAGTGCTCGCTCCCGGACAGGGCTTTACGAGCAGTACTTC
TRBJ2-2 - many 14 TRBV12-3/TRBV12-4 CASSQFGVGGELFF TGTGCCAGCAGTCAGTTCGGGGTAGGCGGGGAGCTGTTTTTT
TRBJ1-5 TRBD1 - 17 TRBV11-2 CASSPGTGLMSNQPQHF TGTGCCAGCAGCCCGGGGACAGGGCTTATGAGCAATCAGCCCCAGCATTTT
TRBJ2-5 - - 15 TRBV9 CASSVGSGNQETQYF TGTGCCAGCAGCGTAGGTAGTGGCAATCAAGAGACCCAGTACTTC
TRBJ1-2 - - 14 TRBV7-9 CASSIQGRINGYTF TGTGCCAGCAGCATCCAGGGGCGGATAAATGGCTACACCTTC
TRBJ1-1 - few 16 TRBV11-2 CASSHGARHGNTEAFF TGTGCCAGCAGCCATGGGGCAAGACATGGGAACACTGAAGCTTTCTTT
TRBJ2-1 - many 15 TRBV20-1 CSARTPGGGINEQFF TGCAGTGCTAGAACACCCGGGGGCGGGATCAATGAGCAGTTCTTC
TRBJ2-2 - - 16 TRBV5-1 CASRVEGPPNTGELFF TGCGCCAGCAGAGTAGAGGGCCCTCCGAACACCGGGGAGCTGTTTTTT
TRBJ1-3 - many 13 TRBV25-1 CASSDLSGNTIYF TGTGCCAGCAGTGACCTCTCTGGAAACACCATATATTTT
TRBJ2-1 - few 14 TRBV11-1 CASSLGLMYNEQFF TGTGCCAGCAGCTTAGGCCTTATGTACAATGAGCAGTTCTTC
TRBJ1-1 - few 12 TRBV15 CATSLGTAEAFF TGTGCCACCAGCCTTGGTACCGCTGAAGCTTTCTTT
TRBJ2-5 - many 14 TRBV6-2/TRBV6-3 CASSYMRREETQYF TGTGCCAGCAGTTACATGAGACGGGAAGAGACCCAGTACTTC
TRBJ1-2 - medium-sized 13 TRBV29-1 CSVLVWGADGYTF TGCAGCGTTCTTGTTTGGGGGGCGGATGGCTACACCTTC
TRBJ2-2 TRBD2 many 16 TRBV7-2 CASSLASGSNTGELFF TGTGCCAGCAGCTTAGCGAGCGGGAGCAACACCGGGGAGCTGTTTTTT
TRBJ2-3 TRBD2 many 18 TRBV3-1 CASSQAETSGLSTDTQYF TGTGCCAGCAGCCAAGCCGAGACTAGCGGATTAAGCACAGATACGCAGTATTTT
TRBJ1-6 - - 14 TRBV5-1 CASSWGDHNSPLHF TGCGCCAGCAGTTGGGGGGACCATAATTCACCCCTCCACTTT
TRBJ2-6 - many 13 TRBV28 CASTLTGANVLTF TGTGCCAGCACTCTTACCGGGGCCAACGTCCTGACTTTC
TRBJ2-3 TRBD1 many 16 TRBV4-3 CASSQDGGATGGRKYF TGCGCCAGCAGCCAAGATGGCGGGGCGACAGGGGGTAGAAAATATTTT
TRBJ1-2 - few 13 TRBV3-1 CASSQEGYYGYTF TGTGCCAGCAGCCAAGAGGGGTACTATGGCTACACCTTC
TRBJ2-1 TRBD2 - 15 TRBV28 CASSQLAGGNNEQFF TGTGCCAGCAGCCAACTAGCGGGAGGGAACAATGAGCAGTTCTTC
TRBJ2-5 - few 17 TRBV7-3 CASSSPPAKRGEETQYF TGTGCCAGCAGCTCCCCGCCAGCCAAGAGGGGAGAAGAGACCCAGTACTTC
TRBJ2-4 TRBD2 - 15 TRBV5-8 CASSLYGGRENIQYF TGTGCCAGCAGCTTGTATGGCGGGAGGGAAAACATTCAGTACTTC
TRBJ2-7 TRBD1 many 17 TRBV4-1 CASSPESGTGASYEQYF TGCGCCAGCAGCCCAGAATCGGGGACAGGGGCCTCCTACGAGCAGTACTTC
TRBJ2-1 TRBD2 - 14 TRBV7-2 CASSRGLALYEQFF TGTGCCAGCAGCAGGGGACTAGCCTTGTATGAGCAGTTCTTC
TRBJ1-1 TRBD1 many 12 TRBV28 CASSSGQGFAFF TGTGCCAGCAGTTCGGGACAGGGATTTGCTTTCTTT
TRBJ1-1 - many 12 TRBV7-6 CASSLEAGEAFF TGTGCCAGCAGCTTAGAAGCCGGTGAAGCTTTCTTT
TRBJ1-5 - many 16 TRBV28 CASRYGPGAGNQPQHF TGTGCCAGCAGATATGGCCCAGGGGCTGGCAATCAGCCCCAGCATTTT
TRBJ2-1 TRBD2 many 15 TRBV28 CASRLGLAGGPKQFF TGTGCCAGCAGACTTGGGCTAGCGGGAGGACCAAAGCAGTTCTTC
TRBJ2-3 TRBD2 many 16 TRBV5-4 CASSDGTSGPTDTQYF TGTGCCAGCAGCGACGGGACTAGCGGCCCCACAGATACGCAGTATTTT
TRBJ2-5 - many 12 TRBV6-2/TRBV6-3 CASKFGGETQYF TGTGCCAGTAAATTTGGAGGGGAGACCCAGTACTTC
TRBJ1-1 - many 13 TRBV7-3 CASRIEGGTEAFF TGTGCCAGCCGAATTGAGGGAGGAACTGAAGCTTTCTTT
TRBJ1-1 TRBD1 many 14 TRBV4-1 CASSYRGREAEAFF TGCGCCAGCAGCTACAGGGGGCGTGAAGCTGAAGCTTTCTTT
TRBJ2-3 TRBD2 many 14 TRBV5-4 CASSSTSASDTQYF TGTGCCAGCAGTTCGACTAGCGCGTCTGATACGCAGTATTTT
TRBJ2-7 - - 14 TRBV28 CASSVGLNAYEQYF TGTGCCAGCAGTGTGGGTCTGAATGCCTACGAGCAGTACTTC
TRBJ2-7 TRBD1 many 14 TRBV28 CASRQTGTGVKQYF TGTGCCAGCAGACAAACCGGGACAGGGGTTAAACAGTACTTC
TRBJ2-1 - few 14 TRBV12-3/TRBV12-4 CASSLKRWSSEQFF TGTGCCAGCAGTTTAAAACGGTGGTCCAGTGAGCAGTTCTTC
TRBJ2-1 TRBD2 - 13 TRBV29-1 CSVGRESIHEQFF TGCAGCGTTGGGCGGGAGTCTATCCATGAGCAGTTCTTC
TRBJ2-2 - few 17 TRBV20-1 CSANSVRRNANTGELFF TGCAGTGCTAATTCGGTTCGACGCAACGCGAACACCGGGGAGCTGTTTTTT
TRBJ2-7 TRBD2 - 14 TRBV5-5 CANSLAGGPFEQYF TGTGCCAACAGCTTAGCGGGAGGGCCCTTTGAGCAGTACTTC
TRBJ2-3 - many 14 TRBV4-3 CASSQSATTDTQYF TGCGCCAGCAGCCAATCGGCAACAACAGATACGCAGTATTTT
TRBJ1-1 - many 17 TRBV20-1 CSATTKGITGKRTEAFF TGCAGTGCTACAACCAAGGGCATCACAGGGAAGCGCACTGAAGCTTTCTTT
TRBJ2-3 TRBD1 - 14 TRBV10-2 CASSPGQVTDTQYF TGCGCCAGCTCGCCGGGACAGGTCACAGATACGCAGTATTTT
TRBJ2-1 - few 13 TRBV29-1 CSVDRGFYNEQFF TGCAGCGTTGACCGGGGTTTCTACAATGAGCAGTTCTTC